This passage covers 21 T cell receptor beta chains from one sample sequenced in a study of breast tumors, draining lymph nodes, adjacent tissues (TCRdb year 2016). Lymph node samples were obtained from the axillary draining lymph nodes of breast cancer patients. Library preparation used multiplex PCR. The instrument given in TCRdb is Illumina HiSeq 2000. The public reads were run again by TCRdb, first through fastp at Q25 and then through MiXCR, and only productive beta chains were kept. Records with the same CDR3 protein are collapsed into one entry carrying the most frequent genes and DNA. This sample gives 180,000 or so distinct CDR3 sequences in total; more than 25% of them show up just once. In total, the top ten clones hold 3% to 4.5% of the sample. Sequences were obtained from axillary lymph node tissue. The receptors were sampled from a female donor with breast cancer. Some clones in this sample may be carry-over from other donors' samples.

This clonotype was picked up many times. This chain joins TRBV19 and TRBJ2-5, with D perhaps TRBD2 (6 bases). The CDR3 has 15 residues. Between the trimmed V and J ends, which lost 3 bases and 0 bases, there was a span of 11 bases. Germline V lookup: CDR1 LNHDA, CDR2 SQIVND (reference sequence). CDR3: CASSIGTGYQETQYF. The DNA of the CDR3 is TGTGCCAGTAGTATCGGGACTGGCTACCAAGAGACCCAGTACTTC. The entire variable domain, with the rest obtained from reference TRBV19 and TRBJ2-5, is as follows: DGGITQSPKYLFRKEGQNVTLSCEQNLNHDAMYWYRQDPGQGLRLIYYSQIVNDFQKGDIAEGYSVSREKKESFPLTVTSAQKNPTAFYLCASSIGTGYQETQYFGPGTRLLVL.

This clonotype has ten or more counts. Relative to the germline gene, one junction end is altered; a read error may explain this. The chain joins TRBV5-1 to TRBJ2-3; D unclear. Germline-derived CDR1 and CDR2 are SGHRS and YFSETQ. CDR3 length equals 13 residues. CDR3 loop: CASSLAGTDTRYF. CDR3 coding DNA: TGCGCCAGCAGCTTGGCGGGCACAGATACGCGGTATTTT.

This clonotype was seen more than once but under ten times. The chain joins TRBV27 to TRBJ2-7; the match to TRBD1 covers 8 bases. The CDR3 length is 14 residues. Germline V gives CDR1 MNHEY, CDR2 SMNVEV (reference sequence). V lost 6 bases and J lost 1; bases outside the gene matches: 5. Here the CDR3 reads CASRTRGPSYEQYF. The CDR3 DNA reads as TGTGCCAGCAGGACCAGGGGGCCTTCCTACGAGCAGTACTTC.

This chain links TRBV11-2 with TRBJ1-2; weak D call: TRBD1 (6 bases). V was shortened by 5 bases and J by 11 bases, with 12 bases between the two germline ends. CDR3 length equals 11 residues. Germline V lookup: CDR1 SGHAT, CDR2 FQNNGV. This chain's CDR3 is CASSVQGGYTF. The CDR3 DNA follows: TGTGCCAGCAGCGTACAGGGCGGGTACACCTTC.

The V gene is TRBV24-1, the J gene TRBJ2-5, with 7 bases matching TRBD1. Looked up from germline, CDR1 is KGHDR and CDR2 is SFDVKD. The CDR3 length is 13 residues. J lost 5 bases, V lost 6 bases, and 5 bases had no gene match. CDR3 in amino acids: CATSRGGGETQYF. The DNA of the CDR3 is TGTGCCACCAGTAGAGGGGGCGGGGAGACCCAGTACTTC.

This clonotype was counted many times. This chain links TRBV12-3 or TRBV12-4 with TRBJ2-7; D may be TRBD1 (5 bases). Trimming stripped 5 bases from V and 6 bases from J, with 14 bases between. The CDR3 is made up of 13 amino acids. The CDR3 is CASSDTTVSEQYF. The CDR3 DNA reads as TGTGCCAGCAGTGATACGACAGTATCCGAGCAGTACTTC.

This clonotype was counted between two and nine times. The gene calls are TRBV28 and TRBJ2-7; D not resolved. Germline assignment: CDR1 MDHEN and CDR2 SYDVKM. With 1 base removed from V and 10 bases from J, the gap between germline ends came to 11 bases. The CDR3 length is 12 residues. The CDR3 DNA reads as TGTGCCAGCAGTTTATTAGGGCCACCACAGTACTTC. Its translation is CASSLLGPPQYF.

This clonotype was recorded many times. This chain's CDR3 is CSAREGANYGYTF. The CDR3, as DNA: TGCAGTGCTAGAGAGGGGGCTAACTATGGCTACACCTTC. The chain employs TRBV20-1 and TRBJ1-2; tentative D call: TRBD1 (5 bases). Germline CDR1 reads DFQATT; CDR2 reads SNEGSKA (reference sequence). Trimming took off 0 bases at V and 0 bases at J, with 5 bases between the two ends. The CDR3 spans 13 residues.

This clonotype was detected ten times or more. CDR3 sequence reads: CASSSRTSGRSSYEQYF. In DNA form, the CDR3 reads TGTGCCAGCAGTTCGCGAACTAGCGGGAGGAGCTCCTACGAGCAGTACTTC. The chain links TRBV6-5 to TRBJ2-7, with 12 positions matching TRBD2. Unmatched junction bases numbered 7, after V lost 4 bases and J lost 0 bases. There are 17 residues in the CDR3. The germline V gene has CDR1 MNHEY and CDR2 SVGAGI.

Note on this clonotype: Given the absence of the conserved phenylalanine or tryptophan at the CDR3 end, a read error is likely. Because the CDR3's place on the DNA is in doubt, the DNA is left out and the CDR3 is given as listed by TCRdb. The chain couples TRBV7-3 to TRBJ2-2. Termini included, the CDR3 measures 13 amino acids. Per germline, CDR1 SGHTA and CDR2 FQGTGA. CDR3 loop: CASSGTNTGELFL.

About this clonotype itself: At one end, the junction sequence differs from germline, possibly due to a read error. The rearrangement links TRBV6-5 to TRBJ2-3, with D possibly being TRBD1 (6 bases). The germline V gene encodes CDR1 MNHEY and CDR2 SVGAGI. CDR3 length: 14 amino acids. CDR3 region: CASSHSRGFYTQYF. Written as DNA, the CDR3 is TGTGCCAGCAGTCACTCCAGGGGCTTCTATACGCAGTATTTT.

This clonotype showed up many times. The chain is built from TRBV3-1 and TRBJ2-2, with TRBD2 matching 8 bases. V lost 2 bases and J lost 0; bases outside the gene matches: 2. The CDR3 length is 16 residues. Germline V gene sequence: CDR1 LGHDT, CDR2 YNNKEL (reference sequence). CDR3 amino acids: CASSQRGGANTGELFF. Here the CDR3 DNA reads TGTGCCAGCAGCCAACGGGGGGGTGCGAACACCGGGGAGCTGTTTTTT.

This clonotype was seen many times. This may come from a read error, since a much larger clone is one base off. The V gene is TRBV7-9, the J gene TRBJ1-2; 8 bases agree with TRBD1. Germline V gives CDR1 SEHNR, CDR2 FQNEAQ (reference sequence). The CDR3 is made up of 15 amino acids. DNA of the CDR3: TGTGCCAGCACCTTATGGGATGACAGGGGCTATGGCTACCCCTTC. It yields the protein CASTLWDDRGYGYPF.

This clonotype showed up many times. The chain joins TRBV24-1 to TRBJ2-2, with D possibly being TRBD2 (6 bases). The V end was cut by 4 bases, the J end by 14 bases, with 13 bases between. The CDR3 extends over 12 amino acids. Germline assignment: CDR1 KGHDR and CDR2 SFDVKD. The CDR3 is CATSDRTGGLFF. The CDR3 DNA reads as TGTGCCACCAGTGACCGCACCGGGGGACTGTTTTTT.

The chain's CDR3 is CASSFTGMNTEAFF. CDR3 nucleotides: TGTGCCAGCAGCTTTACAGGCATGAACACTGAAGCTTTCTTT. This sequence joins TRBV7-9 and TRBJ1-1; weak D call: TRBD1 (5 bases). CDR1 and CDR2 (germline): SEHNR, FQNEAQ (reference sequence). This CDR3 is 14 amino acids long. Trimming shortened V by 3 bases and J by 0 bases, and 8 bases separated the two germline ends.

The chain combines TRBV7-2 with TRBJ1-2, with D perhaps TRBD1 (6 bases). V was pared by 4 bases and J by 7 bases, with 16 bases between. The length of the CDR3 is 14 residues. The germline V gene encodes CDR1 SGHTA and CDR2 FQGNSA. CDR3: CASSSEGGRSGYTF. Written as DNA, the CDR3 is TGTGCCAGCAGCTCCGAGGGGGGGCGATCTGGCTACACCTTC.

In this sample, this clonotype turned up once. One end of the junction is discordant with germline, which a read error may explain. The CDR3 DNA is TGCGCCAGCAGTGATTCGGACAGGGAAATGGAGACCCAGTACTTC. As protein: CASSDSDREMETQYF. The chain couples TRBV2 to TRBJ2-5; 8 bases fit TRBD1. The CDR3 runs 15 residues. Germline CDR1 is SNHLY and CDR2 is FYNNEI.

The gene calls are TRBV12-3 or TRBV12-4 and TRBJ1-1, with a weak D call TRBD1 (5 bases). V lost 8 bases and J lost 1, with 20 bases in between. CDR3 length: 16 amino acids. The CDR3 here is CASGFRRAEGNTEAFF. The DNA for the CDR3 is TGTGCCAGCGGATTCCGCAGGGCCGAAGGGAACACTGAAGCTTTCTTT.

The chain couples TRBV6-1 to TRBJ2-5, with 9 bases that match TRBD1. With 2 bases clipped from V and 5 bases from J, the junction kept 12 bases outside the gene matches. Per germline, CDR1 MNHNS and CDR2 SASEGT. CDR3 size: 17 residues. The chain's CDR3 is CASSELGQGIPRETQYF. DNA for the CDR3: TGTGCCAGCAGTGAACTGGGACAGGGCATTCCGCGGGAGACCCAGTACTTC.

CDR3: CASSHLPKPYEQYF. Written as DNA, the CDR3 is TGTGCCAGCAGTCACCTGCCGAAGCCCTACGAGCAGTACTTC. This chain joins TRBV6-2 or TRBV6-3 and TRBJ2-7; D not resolved. V shed 5 bases and J shed 2 bases, with 13 bases lying between them. This CDR3 contains 14 residues. Germline-derived CDR1 and CDR2 are MNHEY and SVGEGT.

This clonotype was counted at least ten times. This chain joins TRBV6-1 and TRBJ1-5, with TRBD1 matching 8 bases. V dropped 3 bases and J dropped 0; count of bases not matched to a gene: 4. Germline V gene sequence: CDR1 MNHNS, CDR2 SASEGT. CDR3 size: 16 residues. The CDR3 DNA sequence: TGTGCCAGCAGTGAGGGGACAGGAGTTAGCAATCAGCCCCAGCATTTT. Protein product: CASSEGTGVSNQPQHF.